This TCR beta chain was retrieved from a study of T cell repertoires in cytomegalovirus infection. Study at large: CMV infection and matching HLA type were both indicated by public TCR beta signatures. Regarding the study as a whole: Ex vivo responses were dominated by HLA-C-restricted CMV-specific TCR beta clonotypes. Based on cumulative public TCR beta family frequency, carriers of CMV plus the relevant HLA were identified.

In germline, CDR1 is DFQATT, CDR2 SNEGSKA (reference sequence). V shed 5 bases and J 8 bases; nucleotides not matched to a gene: 8. This CDR3 has 13 amino acids. TCRdb re-called the reads through MiXCR, storing one row per CDR3 protein. The table records 210,000 or so distinct CDR3 sequences, roughly 6.5% of them present only once. This clonotype occurred many times. Its target is not known. The V gene is TRBV20-1, the J gene TRBJ2-2, with 7 bases that match TRBD1. This TCR was recovered from a human donor in good health (CMV status not recorded). Some clones in this sample may be carry-over from other donors' samples. Sequenced input: PBMCs. Written as DNA, the CDR3 is TGCAGTGCTCCGACTGACAGGGTGGGGGAGCTGTTTTTT. This encodes CSAPTDRVGELFF.